The 12 T cell receptor beta chains below come from one sample, sequenced in a study of shared clonotypes between healthy human individuals. This table comes from immunoSEQ multiplex PCR, and its TCRdb copy is limited to in-frame clones, with some not included. The table lists about 380,000 clones, about 96% of them singletons. Sequencing was carried out using memory CD8+ T cells sorted from blood. The subset: CD45RO+ cells pooled with CCR7-negative TemRA cells. These receptors all stem from a man aged 30-40 years in good health.

This clone appeared once. Its ends do not fully match the called genes, so a read error is possible. V gene TRBV6-1 combines with J gene TRBJ2-7; the match to TRBD2 covers 8 bases. This CDR3 is 13 amino acids long. Germline V gene sequence: CDR1 MNHNS, CDR2 SASEGT. DNA for the CDR3: TGTGCCAGCAGGGAACCCCCTTTCGGGGGGGAGGACTTC. As protein: CASREPPFGGEDF.

The V gene is TRBV6-4, the J gene TRBJ2-6, with D uncertain. The CDR3 contains 15 residues. V lost 7 bases and J lost 0, with 10 bases in between. Germline CDR1 is MRHNA and CDR2 is SNTAGT. The CDR3 loop reads CASTVFSSGANVLTF. CDR3 nucleotides: TGTGCCAGCACCGTCTTTTCCTCTGGGGCCAACGTCCTGACTTTC.

The chain uses TRBV30 and TRBJ1-1, with D maybe TRBD1 (6 bases). This CDR3 contains 12 residues. Trimming took off 0 bases at V and 11 bases at J, with 13 bases between the two ends. Per germline, CDR1 GTSNPN and CDR2 SVGIG (reference sequence). The CDR3 nucleotides read TGTGCCTGGAGTGTTTCAGGGGCAGGGGCTTTCTTT. Amino acid sequence: CAWSVSGAGAFF. Full variable domain (rest looked up from reference TRBV30 and TRBJ1-1): SQTIHQWPATLVQPVGSPLSLECTVEGTSNPNLYWYRQAAGRGLQLLFYSVGIGQISSEVPQNLSASRPQDRQFILSSKKLLLSDSGFYLCAWSVSGAGAFFGQGTRLTVV.

The chain has TRBV6-5 and TRBJ1-2, with a tentative D call TRBD1 (6 bases). CDR1 and CDR2 (germline): MNHEY, SVGAGI. With 5 bases removed from V and 0 bases from J, the gap between germline ends came to 10 bases. The CDR3 runs to 14 residues. In nucleotides, the CDR3 is TGTGCCAGCAGTATACAGGGATCTAACTATGGCTACACCTTC. This encodes CASSIQGSNYGYTF.

The V call is TRBV28, the J call TRBJ2-4; D is unclear. V lost 5 bases and J 1 base, leaving 9 bases between the germline ends. CDR1 is MDHEN and CDR2 is SYDVKM in the germline V gene. The CDR3 loop spans 14 amino acids. The CDR3 sequence: CASSNAYAKNIQYF. CDR3 DNA sequence: TGTGCCAGCAGTAATGCGTATGCCAAAAACATTCAGTACTTC.

The rearrangement links TRBV12-5 to TRBJ2-2, with a possible D match to TRBD1 (6 bases). The germline V gene encodes CDR1 LGHNT and CDR2 FRNRAP. CDR3 length: 20 amino acids. Trimming stripped 1 base from V and 6 bases from J, with 27 bases between. The CDR3 DNA follows: TGTGCTAGTGGTTTGGCCCCCGTAACAGGGACCCAATTAAGGTCCGGGGAGCTGTTTTTT. This encodes CASGLAPVTGTQLRSGELFF.

This chain links TRBV13 with TRBJ2-7, with TRBD2 matching 9 bases. The CDR3 loop spans 17 amino acids. Trimming took 6 bases from V and 2 from J; bases not matched to a gene: 14. CDR1 is PRHDT and CDR2 is FYEKMQ in the germline V gene (reference sequence). CDR3 nucleotides: TGTGCCAGCAGTAAGGAGGGTAGCGGGAGAGTAGCCTACGAGCAGTACTTC. Amino acids: CASSKEGSGRVAYEQYF. The entire variable domain, with the rest obtained from reference TRBV13 and TRBJ2-7, is as follows: AAGVIQSPRHLIKEKRETATLKCYPIPRHDTVYWYQQGPGQDPQFLISFYEKMQSDKGSIPDRFSAQQFSDYHSELNMSSLELGDSALYFCASSKEGSGRVAYEQYFGPGTRLTVT.

The chain recombines TRBV5-5 with TRBJ2-3; TRBD2 is a possible D gene (5 bases). Per germline, CDR1 SGHKS and CDR2 YYEKEE (reference sequence). V lost 2 bases and J lost 1, with 8 bases in between. The length of the CDR3 is 14 residues. The CDR3 nucleotides read TGTGCCAGCAGCTTAGATAGCGGCACAGATACGCAGTATTTT. Its protein product is CASSLDSGTDTQYF.

The chain joins TRBV19 to TRBJ1-5; D may be TRBD1 (5 bases). Germline V CDR1 and CDR2: LNHDA, SQIVND (reference sequence). The ends were cut back, 1 base at V and 2 bases at J, with 12 bases in the middle. This CDR3 is built from 16 residues. CDR3 sequence reads: CASSIGATGGNQPQHF. Written as DNA, the CDR3 is TGTGCCAGTAGTATAGGGGCTACAGGAGGCAATCAGCCCCAGCATTTT.

The chain combines TRBV6-1 with TRBJ1-1; TRBD1 agrees at 11 bases. The CDR3 has 15 residues. Germline V gene lookup returns CDR1 MNHNS and CDR2 SASEGT. V was pared by 2 bases and J by 7 bases, with 6 bases of the junction left unmatched. CDR3 in amino acids: CASSEQDRGRFEAFF. In nucleotides, the CDR3 is TGTGCCAGCAGTGAACAGGACAGGGGGCGGTTTGAAGCTTTCTTT.

The chain uses TRBV5-5 and TRBJ2-5; D not resolved. Germline V gives CDR1 SGHKS, CDR2 YYEKEE (reference sequence). V lost 3 bases and J 0 bases, leaving 18 bases between the germline ends. The CDR3 extends over 17 amino acids. CDR3 sequence: CASSSPERVVYQETQYF. CDR3 DNA sequence: TGTGCCAGCAGCTCCCCGGAAAGGGTGGTGTACCAAGAGACCCAGTACTTC.

The V gene is TRBV6-5, the J gene TRBJ2-7; 8 nucleotides match TRBD2. Germline CDR1 and CDR2: MNHEY and SVGAGI. V lost 0 bases, J lost 2 bases, and 6 bases stayed unmatched. The CDR3 runs 16 residues. CDR3: CASSYSGGLATYEQYF. In DNA, the CDR3 is TGTGCCAGCAGTTACTCCGGCGGACTAGCAACCTACGAGCAGTACTTC.